This TCR beta chain was sequenced during a study of blood T cells in healthy people across ages. Sample-barcoded 5' priming and a J-beta primer mix drove a second PCR of roughly 7 to 11 cycles. MiXCR, run by TCRdb on the 5' RACE reads, gives a single entry per CDR3 protein. The sample contains 1.5 million to 2 million distinct CDR3 sequences, 30% to 35% of which appear only once. This CDR3 comprises 17 residues. The V gene's germline CDR1 is SGHTA and CDR2 FQGNSA. Details on this clonotype: This sequence may be a read error, since a much larger clone differs from it by one base.

The V gene is TRBV7-2, the J gene TRBJ2-6, with TRBD2 matching 7 bases. The TCR sequence derives from a woman in her twenties or thirties in good health. The sample was blood. The DNA of the CDR3 is TGTGCCAGCAGCTCTGGGGGGGGTCGCTCTGGGGCCAGCGTCCTGACTTTC. Translating it yields CASSSGGGRSGASVLTF. The variable domain in full, completed from reference TRBV7-2 and TRBJ2-6, reads GAGVSQSPSNKVTEKGKDVELRCDPISGHTALYWYRQSLGQGLEFLIYFQGNSAPDKSGLPSDRFSAERTGGSVSTLTIQRTQQEDSAVYLCASSSGGGRSGASVLTFGAGSRLTVL.